The T cell receptor (beta chain) described here comes from a study of T cell responses to AZD1222 COVID-19 vaccine. At the level of the study: Samples with a second dose at about 4 or about 12 weeks were pooled together.

The CDR3 runs 14 residues. Germline trimming cut 1 base from V and 7 bases from J; bases unmatched to any gene: 6. From germline, CDR1 is MGHRA and CDR2 YSYEKL. Clones were read by immunoSEQ multiplex PCR, and TCRdb kept only the in-frame ones, dropping some. The sample has approximately 160,000 clones, under 95% seen once. Study-level findings and limits: Distributed over spike, vaccine-associated CD4 TCRs predominated at 160-218 and 743-854. It should be noted that donors were predominantly white British and more often female, and clonal diversity was possibly underestimated. The number of AZD1222 recipients seropositive at baseline was only five or six.

Notes on this clone: Its antigen is as yet unknown.

This receptor was identified in an adult in good health. Sample: peripheral blood, taken on day 0 of AZD1222 vaccination. The chain recombines TRBV4-1 with TRBJ1-2, with TRBD1 matching 7 bases. The CDR3 DNA sequence: TGCGCCAGCAGCCAAGTAGACAGGGTTGGTGGCTACACCTTC. It encodes CASSQVDRVGGYTF.